This TCR beta chain was recovered during a study of blood T cell repertoires in COVID-19. Cohorts were assigned according to the clinical history that participants reported. Methods used by the authors: Estimated nucleated cell counts came from reference gene primer amplification. Measured with immunoSEQ multiplex PCR; TCRdb has only the in-frame clones, and not every one. From that table come the V and J calls and clone size; the DNA was used to work out D and trimming. The sample lists about 440,000 clones, about 90% seen once, with nearly 2% in the top ten. The V end lost 5 bases, the J end lost 0 bases, and 11 bases lay between the germline ends. The germline V gene has CDR1 LNHDA and CDR2 SQIVND (reference sequence). The CDR3 has 15 amino acids.

The source is a woman aged 18-29 years with acute COVID-19. This chain uses TRBV19 with TRBJ2-1, with D possibly matching TRBD1 (5 bases). The source material was PBMCs or T cells enriched from blood (not recorded which). This chain's CDR3 is CASSARVSSYNEQFF. In DNA, the CDR3 is TGTGCCAGTAGTGCCAGGGTCAGCTCCTACAATGAGCAGTTCTTC.